Each of the 24 T cell receptor beta chains below was sequenced from the same sample in a study of PD-1 blockade in mismatch repair-deficient tumors. The assay was immunoSEQ multiplex PCR, and TCRdb's table has in-frame clones only and misses some. The repertoire consists of roughly 110,000 clones, with about three quarters occurring once and the leading ten covering 4.5% to 5.5%. Material: peripheral blood, obtained roughly 13 months after starting pembrolizumab. The receptors originated from an adult with mismatch repair-deficient cancer.

This chain links TRBV29-1 with TRBJ1-1; D not resolved. The germline gives CDR1 SQVTM, CDR2 ANQGSEA. Trimming took off 5 bases at V and 1 base at J, with 11 bases between the two ends. This CDR3 has 13 amino acids. The CDR3 sequence: CSVTGHRNTEAFF. The CDR3 DNA sequence: TGCAGCGTTACGGGTCATAGGAACACTGAAGCTTTCTTT.

The chain has TRBV5-1 and TRBJ2-1, with D tentatively TRBD1 (5 bases). Trimming removed 0 bases at V and 4 bases at J, with 8 bases between. The germline V gene has CDR1 SGHRS and CDR2 YFSETQ. This CDR3 spans 14 amino acids. Here the CDR3 DNA reads TGCGCCAGCAGCTTGGCCGACAGTTACAATGAGCAGTTCTTC. It encodes CASSLADSYNEQFF.

J is TRBJ1-4 and V is TRBV10-2, with no clear D. Trimming removed 7 bases at V and 3 bases at J, with 15 bases between. Per the germline V gene, CDR1 is WSHSY and CDR2 is SAAADI. CDR3 length equals 15 residues. The CDR3 loop reads CASTPSHGPNEKLFF. In DNA form, the CDR3 reads TGCGCCAGCACTCCCTCCCACGGGCCTAATGAAAAACTGTTTTTT.

J is TRBJ2-5 and V is TRBV7-9, with no clear D. The germline V gene has CDR1 SEHNR and CDR2 FQNEAQ (reference sequence). There are 14 residues in the CDR3. Trimming left V 2 bases short and J 2 bases short, with 9 bases between. CDR3 sequence reads: CASSLLTEQETQYF. Written as DNA, the CDR3 is TGTGCCAGCAGCTTATTGACGGAGCAAGAGACCCAGTACTTC. Full variable domain (remainder filled in from reference TRBV7-9 and TRBJ2-5): DTGVSQNPRHKITKRGQNVTFRCDPISEHNRLYWYRQTLGQGPEFLTYFQNEAQLEKSRLLSDRFSAERPKGSFSTLEIQRTEQGDSAMYLCASSLLTEQETQYFGPGTRLLVL.

The CDR3 bases are TGTGCCAGCAGCAGAATACCGGGACAGGGTAATCAGCCCCAGCATTTT. The encoded protein is CASSRIPGQGNQPQHF. The V and J genes are TRBV21-1 and TRBJ1-5; TRBD1, as called in the table, went unchecked against the DNA. TRBV21-1 counts as a pseudogene. The CDR3 sequence is 16 residues long.

V usage is TRBV2 and J usage is TRBJ1-1; D perhaps matches TRBD1 (5 bases). Germline CDR1 SNHLY, CDR2 FYNNEI. The V end lost 3 bases, the J end lost 0 bases, and 8 bases lay between the germline ends. This CDR3 has 14 amino acids. CDR3: CASSDKTVNTEAFF. Written as DNA, the CDR3 is TGTGCCAGCAGTGACAAGACAGTGAACACTGAAGCTTTCTTT.

V gene TRBV4-3 combines with J gene TRBJ2-1; TRBD2 agrees at 11 bases. V lost 5 bases, J lost 4 bases, and 10 bases stayed unmatched. The CDR3 length is 17 residues. Germline CDR1 LGHNA, CDR2 YSLEER. The CDR3: CASSSEGLAGGYNEQFF. CDR3 nucleotide sequence: TGCGCCAGCAGCTCAGAGGGGCTAGCGGGAGGTTACAATGAGCAGTTCTTC.

The chain carries TRBV27 and TRBJ2-1; the D gene is possibly TRBD2 (5 bases). Germline V gene lookup returns CDR1 MNHEY and CDR2 SMNVEV (reference sequence). V lost 1 base and J 4 bases, leaving 17 bases between the germline ends. The CDR3 runs 17 residues. The CDR3 region has the DNA TGTGCCAGCAGTTTATTCCCTCCGGGCGGGCCATACAATGAGCAGTTCTTC. Encoded protein: CASSLFPPGGPYNEQFF.

The chain joins TRBV7-8 to TRBJ1-4; unclear D gene. The V end lost 4 bases, the J end lost 2 bases, and 17 bases lay between the germline ends. The CDR3 has 17 residues. Per germline, CDR1 SGHVS and CDR2 FQNEAQ. CDR3 nucleotides: TGTGCCAGCAGCTCGACCGCGGGAAGGTCTACTAATGAAAAACTGTTTTTT. Residues: CASSSTAGRSTNEKLFF.

The chain employs TRBV6-4 and TRBJ2-1; D not resolved. There are 14 residues in the CDR3. The germline gives CDR1 MRHNA, CDR2 SNTAGT. The V end lost 4 bases, the J end lost 0 bases, and 7 bases lay between the germline ends. CDR3 coding DNA: TGTGCCAGCAGTGCATCGAGCTCCTACAATGAGCAGTTCTTC. This sequence encodes CASSASSSYNEQFF.

The V call is TRBV13, the J call TRBJ1-3; D unclear. The germline V gene encodes CDR1 PRHDT and CDR2 FYEKMQ (reference sequence). The CDR3 is made up of 13 amino acids. V lost 5 bases, J lost 6 bases, and 11 bases lay in between. The DNA of the CDR3 is TGTGCCAGCAGCGCCCGAATTGAAAACACCATATATTTT. Encoded protein: CASSARIENTIYF.

This chain joins TRBV11-3 and TRBJ2-1, with 8 bases lining up with TRBD2. Germline trimming cut 6 bases from V and 2 bases from J; bases unmatched to any gene: 9. This CDR3 spans 16 amino acids. Per the germline V gene, CDR1 is SGHNT and CDR2 is YENEEA. The CDR3 sequence: CASRRSTSGPYNEQFF. For the CDR3, the DNA is TGTGCCAGCAGACGTTCTACTAGCGGCCCCTACAATGAGCAGTTCTTC.

The chain has TRBV4-3 and TRBJ2-3, with 7 bases matching TRBD2. The CDR3 extends over 16 amino acids. The trim removed 4 bases at V and 2 bases at J, leaving 9 bases unmatched. Germline lookup yields CDR1 LGHNA and CDR2 YSLEER. The CDR3 spells CASSRGGSTYTDTQYF. The CDR3, as DNA: TGCGCCAGCAGCCGGGGGGGTAGCACTTACACAGATACGCAGTATTTT.

V gene TRBV19 combines with J gene TRBJ1-2; possibly TRBD1 for D (6 bases). V shed 4 bases and J shed 8 bases, with 14 bases lying between them. CDR3 length equals 13 residues. Per the germline V gene, CDR1 is LNHDA and CDR2 is SQIVND (reference sequence). The CDR3 DNA follows: TGTGCCAGTAGTACTAATAACAGGGTCGGCTACACCTTC. It encodes CASSTNNRVGYTF. The entire variable domain, with the rest obtained from reference TRBV19 and TRBJ1-2, is as follows: DGGITQSPKYLFRKEGQNVTLSCEQNLNHDAMYWYRQDPGQGLRLIYYSQIVNDFQKGDIAEGYSVSREKKESFPLTVTSAQKNPTAFYLCASSTNNRVGYTFGSGTRLTVV.

The chain links TRBV7-8 to TRBJ1-2; 8 bases match TRBD1. CDR1 is SGHVS, CDR2 FQNEAQ, per germline. The CDR3 is 16 residues long. Germline trimming cut 4 bases from V and 4 bases from J; bases unmatched to any gene: 11. The CDR3 here is CASSYRRSGGVYGYTF. In DNA, the CDR3 is TGTGCCAGCAGCTACAGAAGGTCAGGGGGCGTCTATGGCTACACCTTC.

This chain links TRBV10-2 with TRBJ2-1; 9 nucleotides align to TRBD1. The CDR3 is 15 residues long. Germline assignment: CDR1 WSHSY and CDR2 SAAADI. J lost 2 bases, V lost 6 bases, and 5 bases had no gene match. CDR3 sequence reads: CASRVDRGTYNEQFF. The CDR3 region has the DNA TGCGCCAGCAGGGTCGACAGGGGGACCTACAATGAGCAGTTCTTC.

This sequence joins TRBV14 and TRBJ1-5; 7 nucleotides agree with TRBD1. The CDR3 loop spans 13 amino acids. Germline V gene sequence: CDR1 SGHDN, CDR2 FVKESK. J was trimmed by 5 bases and V by 6 bases; bases with no gene match: 4. The CDR3 DNA reads as TGTGCCAGCAGACGACAGGGTGATCAGCCCCAGCATTTT. It encodes CASRRQGDQPQHF. The full variable domain, completed using reference TRBV14 and TRBJ1-5, is EAGVTQFPSHSVIEKGQTVTLRCDPISGHDNLYWYRRVMGKEIKFLLHFVKESKQDESGMPNNRFLAERTGGTYSTLKVQPAELEDSGVYFCASRRQGDQPQHFGDGTRLSIL.

This clone showed up just once. The V and J genes are TRBV4-1 and TRBJ2-5; a weak D match, TRBD1 (6 bases). The CDR3 covers 17 residues. Germline assignment: CDR1 MGHRA and CDR2 YSYEKL. Trimming shortened V by 0 bases and J by 1 base, and 15 bases separated the two germline ends. In DNA form, the CDR3 reads TGCGCCAGCAGCCAAGATGGGTCCAGGGGCGTCCAAGAGACCCAGTACTTC. This sequence encodes CASSQDGSRGVQETQYF.

The V call is TRBV6-5, the J call TRBJ2-5; D assignment may be TRBD1 or TRBD2 (5 bases each). The J call may be mistaken, given a closer DNA end match to TRBJ2-7. Germline values: CDR1 MNHEY, CDR2 SVGAGI. The CDR3 length is 14 residues. The CDR3 DNA sequence: TGTGCCAGCATGGGGGTGGGGAGCTCCTACGAGCAGTACTTC. Amino acid sequence: CASMGVGSSYEQYF.

The chain couples TRBV11-2 to TRBJ1-1, with D perhaps matching TRBD1 (5 bases). The V gene's germline CDR1 is SGHAT and CDR2 FQNNGV. CDR3 length: 14 amino acids. Trimming took off 2 bases at V and 4 bases at J, with 11 bases between the two ends. The DNA for the CDR3 is TGTGCCAGCAGCTTAAACAGGTTGGGCACTGAAGCTTTCTTT. Its translation: CASSLNRLGTEAFF. Full variable domain (outside the CDR3, taken from reference TRBV11-2 and TRBJ1-1): EAGVAQSPRYKIIEKRQSVAFWCNPISGHATLYWYQQILGQGPKLLIQFQNNGVVDDSQLPKDRFSAERLKGVDSTLKIQPAKLEDSAVYLCASSLNRLGTEAFFGQGTRLTVV.

The chain uses TRBV9 and TRBJ1-1, with TRBD1 identical over 10 bases. This CDR3 is 14 amino acids long. CDR1 and CDR2 (germline): SGDLS, YYNGEE. Unmatched junction bases numbered 7, after V lost 4 bases and J lost 7 bases. CDR3 DNA: TGTGCCAGCAGCTCGCGACAGGGGGCGGGTGAAGCTTTCTTT. Translation gives CASSSRQGAGEAFF.

The chain couples TRBV15 to TRBJ1-4; D unclear. The CDR3 contains 17 residues. The V gene's germline CDR1 is LNHNV and CDR2 YYDKDF (reference sequence). V dropped 0 bases and J dropped 0 bases, with 11 bases sitting between them. CDR3: CATSRDRWGTTNEKLFF. The DNA of the CDR3 is TGTGCCACCAGCAGAGATCGGTGGGGTACAACTAATGAAAAACTGTTTTTT.

V is TRBV7-9 and J is TRBJ2-5; 10 positions agree with TRBD2. Germline CDR1 is SEHNR and CDR2 is FQNEAQ (reference sequence). CDR3 length equals 15 residues. V was pared by 5 bases and J by 5 bases, with 8 bases of the junction left unmatched. CDR3 bases: TGTGCCAGCAGCCACCCAGCGGGAGGGCATGAGACCCAGTACTTC. Encoded protein: CASSHPAGGHETQYF.

The chain links TRBV15 to TRBJ2-1, with 12 nucleotides matching TRBD2. This CDR3 contains 16 residues. J was trimmed by 10 bases and V by 0 bases; bases with no gene match: 7. CDR1 LNHNV and CDR2 YYDKDF come from the germline V gene (reference sequence). CDR3 nucleotide sequence: TGTGCCACCAGCAGAGATTTGGGACTAGCGGGCCGGGAGCAGTTCTTC. It codes for CATSRDLGLAGREQFF.